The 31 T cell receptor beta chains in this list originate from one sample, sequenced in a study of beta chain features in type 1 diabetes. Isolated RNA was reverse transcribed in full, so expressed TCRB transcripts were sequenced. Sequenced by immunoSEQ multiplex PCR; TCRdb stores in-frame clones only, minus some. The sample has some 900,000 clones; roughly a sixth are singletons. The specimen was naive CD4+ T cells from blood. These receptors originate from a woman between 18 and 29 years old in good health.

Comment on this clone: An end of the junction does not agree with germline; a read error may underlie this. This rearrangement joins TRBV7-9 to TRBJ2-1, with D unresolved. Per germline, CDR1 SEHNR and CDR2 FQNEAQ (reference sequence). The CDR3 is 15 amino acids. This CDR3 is CASNLGRLSYNEQFF. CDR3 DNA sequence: TGTGCCAGCAACTTAGGTCGCCTGTCATACAATGAGCAGTTCTTC.

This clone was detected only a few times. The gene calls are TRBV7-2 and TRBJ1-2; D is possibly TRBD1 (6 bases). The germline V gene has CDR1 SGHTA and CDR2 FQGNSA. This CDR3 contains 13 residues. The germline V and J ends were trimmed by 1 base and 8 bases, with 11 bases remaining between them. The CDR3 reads CASSLEAGVGYTF. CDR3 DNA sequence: TGTGCCAGCAGCTTAGAGGCAGGGGTGGGCTACACCTTC. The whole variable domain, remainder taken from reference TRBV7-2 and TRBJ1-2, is GAGVSQSPSNKVTEKGKDVELRCDPISGHTALYWYRQSLGQGLEFLIYFQGNSAPDKSGLPSDRFSAERTGGSVSTLTIQRTQQEDSAVYLCASSLEAGVGYTFGSGTRLTVV.

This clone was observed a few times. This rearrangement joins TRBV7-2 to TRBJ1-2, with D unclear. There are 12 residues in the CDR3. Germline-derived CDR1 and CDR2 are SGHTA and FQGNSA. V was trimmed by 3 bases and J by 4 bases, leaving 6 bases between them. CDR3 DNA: TGTGCCAGCAGCTTGTCGGTCTATGGCTACACCTTC. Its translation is CASSLSVYGYTF.

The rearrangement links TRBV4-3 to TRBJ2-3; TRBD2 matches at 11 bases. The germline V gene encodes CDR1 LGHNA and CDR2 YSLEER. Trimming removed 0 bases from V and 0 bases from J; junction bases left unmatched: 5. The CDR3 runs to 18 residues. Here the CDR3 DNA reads TGCGCCAGCAGCCAAGAAACTAGCGGGAGATGGAGCACAGATACGCAGTATTTT. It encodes CASSQETSGRWSTDTQYF.

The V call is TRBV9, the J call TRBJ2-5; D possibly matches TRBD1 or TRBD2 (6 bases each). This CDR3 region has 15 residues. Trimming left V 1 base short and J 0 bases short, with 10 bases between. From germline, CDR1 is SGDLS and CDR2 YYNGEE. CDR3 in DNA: TGTGCCAGCAGCGTATTAGGGGGGTACCAAGAGACCCAGTACTTC. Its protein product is CASSVLGGYQETQYF.

The CDR3 loop is CASSLPRSSGSDTQYF. The CDR3 DNA reads TGTGCCAGCAGCTTGCCCCGGAGTAGCGGATCAGATACGCAGTATTTT. The genes are TRBV5-6 and TRBJ2-3, with D maybe TRBD2 (6 bases). Germline loops: CDR1 SGHDT, CDR2 YYEEEE. The CDR3 spans 16 residues. V dropped 1 base and J dropped 4 bases, with 16 bases sitting between them.

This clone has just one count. CDR3 bases: TGTGCCAGCAGCCGGACTAGCGGGAGTTCCGACGAGCAGTACTTC. Residues: CASSRTSGSSDEQYF. The chain employs TRBV7-2 and TRBJ2-7, with 13 bases matching TRBD2. The CDR3 sequence is 15 residues long. Per the germline V gene, CDR1 is SGHTA and CDR2 is FQGNSA. J lost 5 bases, V lost 5 bases, and 6 bases had no gene match. The complete variable domain, with remaining parts taken from reference TRBV7-2 and TRBJ2-7, reads GAGVSQSPSNKVTEKGKDVELRCDPISGHTALYWYRQSLGQGLEFLIYFQGNSAPDKSGLPSDRFSAERTGGSVSTLTIQRTQQEDSAVYLCASSRTSGSSDEQYFGPGTRLTVT.

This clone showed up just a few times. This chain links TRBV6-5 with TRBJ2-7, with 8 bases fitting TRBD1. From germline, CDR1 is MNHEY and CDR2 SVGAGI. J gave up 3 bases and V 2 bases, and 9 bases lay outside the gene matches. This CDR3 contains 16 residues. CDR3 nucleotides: TGTGCCAGCAGTTACGGAATTGGACAGGGAGTCTACGAGCAGTACTTC. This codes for CASSYGIGQGVYEQYF.

The CDR3: CASSRNQEASIEQFF. Here the CDR3 DNA reads TGCGCCAGCAGCCGTAACCAAGAGGCTAGCATTGAGCAGTTCTTC. The chain combines TRBV4-1 with TRBJ2-1; a weak D match, TRBD2 (5 bases). V lost 4 bases to trimming and J lost 9 bases, with 19 bases between them. The CDR3 length is 15 residues. The germline gives CDR1 MGHRA, CDR2 YSYEKL.

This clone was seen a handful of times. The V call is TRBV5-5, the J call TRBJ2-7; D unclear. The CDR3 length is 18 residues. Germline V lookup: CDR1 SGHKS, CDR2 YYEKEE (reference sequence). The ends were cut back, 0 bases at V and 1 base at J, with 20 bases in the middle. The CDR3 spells CASSLVGQVIIGSYEQYF. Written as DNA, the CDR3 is TGTGCCAGCAGCTTGGTAGGGCAGGTTATCATTGGATCCTACGAGCAGTACTTC.

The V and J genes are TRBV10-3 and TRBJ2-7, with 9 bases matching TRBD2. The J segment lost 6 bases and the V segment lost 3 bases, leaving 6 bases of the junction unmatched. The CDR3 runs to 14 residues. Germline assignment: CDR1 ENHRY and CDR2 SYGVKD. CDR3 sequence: CAISDRREGSEQYF. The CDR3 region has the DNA TGTGCCATCAGTGATAGGCGGGAGGGTTCCGAGCAGTACTTC.

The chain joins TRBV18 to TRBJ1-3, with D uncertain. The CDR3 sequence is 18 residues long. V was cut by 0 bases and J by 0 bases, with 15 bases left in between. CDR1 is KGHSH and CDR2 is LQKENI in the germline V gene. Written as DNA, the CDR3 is TGTGCCAGCTCACCACCAACTGTCGGCAGGAGCTCTGGAAACACCATATATTTT. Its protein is CASSPPTVGRSSGNTIYF.

For the CDR3, the DNA is TGTGCCAGCAAAGGGGCCGTCAATACCGGGGAGCTGTTTTTT. Translation: CASKGAVNTGELFF. The chain recombines TRBV28 with TRBJ2-2; TRBD1 might be the D (5 bases). The CDR3 spans 14 residues. Germline CDR1 is MDHEN and CDR2 is SYDVKM. V was cut by 7 bases and J by 5 bases, with 14 bases left in between.

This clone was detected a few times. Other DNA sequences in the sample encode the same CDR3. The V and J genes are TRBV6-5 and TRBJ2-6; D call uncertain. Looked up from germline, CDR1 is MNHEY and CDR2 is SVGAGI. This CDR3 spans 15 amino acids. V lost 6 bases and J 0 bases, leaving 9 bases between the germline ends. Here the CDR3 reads CASSSLSSGANVLTF. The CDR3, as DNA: TGTGCCAGCAGCTCTCTGAGCTCTGGGGCCAACGTCCTGACTTTC.

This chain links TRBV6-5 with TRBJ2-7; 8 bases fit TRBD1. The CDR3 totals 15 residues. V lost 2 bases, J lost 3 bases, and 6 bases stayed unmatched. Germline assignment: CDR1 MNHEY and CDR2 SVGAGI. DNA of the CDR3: TGTGCCAGCAGTTACAATTTCGGACAGGGCTACGAGCAGTACTTC. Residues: CASSYNFGQGYEQYF.

The CDR3 spells CSVEGLAGVSYNEQFF. DNA of the CDR3: TGCAGCGTTGAAGGACTAGCGGGAGTATCCTACAATGAGCAGTTCTTC. V and J are TRBV29-1 and TRBJ2-1; 12 bases agree with TRBD2. V shed 1 base and J 1 base; nucleotides not matched to a gene: 2. The CDR3 loop spans 16 amino acids. Germline V gene data show CDR1 as SQVTM and CDR2 as ANQGSEA.

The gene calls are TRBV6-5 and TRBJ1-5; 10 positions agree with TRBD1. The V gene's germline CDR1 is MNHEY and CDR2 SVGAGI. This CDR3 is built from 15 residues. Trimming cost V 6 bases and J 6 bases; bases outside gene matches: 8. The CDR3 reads CASSRGQGVSQPQHF. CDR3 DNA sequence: TGTGCCAGCAGCAGAGGACAGGGGGTTAGTCAGCCCCAGCATTTT.

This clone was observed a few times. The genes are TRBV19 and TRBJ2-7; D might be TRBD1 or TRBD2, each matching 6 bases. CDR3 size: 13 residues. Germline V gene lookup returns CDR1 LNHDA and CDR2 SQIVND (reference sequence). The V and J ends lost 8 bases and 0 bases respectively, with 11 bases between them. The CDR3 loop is CASGRDISYEQYF. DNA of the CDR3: TGTGCCAGTGGGCGGGACATCTCCTACGAGCAGTACTTC.

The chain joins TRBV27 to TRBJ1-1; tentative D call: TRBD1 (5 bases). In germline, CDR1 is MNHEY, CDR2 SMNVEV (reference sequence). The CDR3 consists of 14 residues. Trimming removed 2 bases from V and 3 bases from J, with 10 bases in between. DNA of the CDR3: TGTGCCAGCAGTTTACGCGGGGGAGACACTGAAGCTTTCTTT. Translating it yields CASSLRGGDTEAFF.

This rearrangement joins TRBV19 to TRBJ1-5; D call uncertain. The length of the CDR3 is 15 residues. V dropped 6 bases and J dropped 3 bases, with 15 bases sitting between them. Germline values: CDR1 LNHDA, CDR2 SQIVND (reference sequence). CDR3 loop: CASRPVRKVNQPQHF. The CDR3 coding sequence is TGTGCCAGTAGACCCGTTCGGAAGGTCAATCAGCCCCAGCATTTT.

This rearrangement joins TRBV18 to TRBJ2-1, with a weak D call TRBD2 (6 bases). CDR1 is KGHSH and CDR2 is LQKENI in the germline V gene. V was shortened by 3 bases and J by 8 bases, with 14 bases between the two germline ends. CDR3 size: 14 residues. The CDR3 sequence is CASSPVASEHEQFF. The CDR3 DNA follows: TGTGCCAGCTCACCTGTTGCTAGCGAGCATGAGCAGTTCTTC. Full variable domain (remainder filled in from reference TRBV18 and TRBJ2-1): NAGVMQNPRHLVRRRGQEARLRCSPMKGHSHVYWYRQLPEEGLKFMVYLQKENIIDESGMPKERFSAEFPKEGPSILRIQQVVRGDSAAYFCASSPVASEHEQFFGPGTRLTVL.

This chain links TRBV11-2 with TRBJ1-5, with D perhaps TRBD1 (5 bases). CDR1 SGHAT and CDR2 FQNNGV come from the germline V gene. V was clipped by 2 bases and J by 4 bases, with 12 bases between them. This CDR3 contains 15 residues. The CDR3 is CASSLMSGTNQPQHF. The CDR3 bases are TGTGCCAGCAGCTTAATGTCAGGGACGAATCAGCCCCAGCATTTT.

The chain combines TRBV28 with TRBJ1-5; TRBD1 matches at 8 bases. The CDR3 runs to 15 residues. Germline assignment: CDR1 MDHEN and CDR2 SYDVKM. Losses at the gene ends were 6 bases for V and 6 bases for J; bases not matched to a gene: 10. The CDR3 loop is CASSRPQGAVQPQHF. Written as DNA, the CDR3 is TGTGCCAGCAGCCGACCGCAGGGGGCGGTTCAGCCCCAGCATTTT.

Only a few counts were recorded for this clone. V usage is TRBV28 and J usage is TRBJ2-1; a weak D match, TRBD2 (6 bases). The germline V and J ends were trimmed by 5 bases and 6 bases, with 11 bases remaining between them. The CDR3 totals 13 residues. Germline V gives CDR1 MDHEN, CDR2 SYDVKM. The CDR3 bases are TGTGCCAGCAGTCTGGAGGGTTTCAATGAGCAGTTCTTC. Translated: CASSLEGFNEQFF.

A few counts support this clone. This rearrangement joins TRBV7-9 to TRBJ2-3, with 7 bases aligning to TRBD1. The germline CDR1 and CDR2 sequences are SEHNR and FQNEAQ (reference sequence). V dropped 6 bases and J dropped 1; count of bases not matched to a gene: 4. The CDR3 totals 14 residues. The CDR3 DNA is TGTGCCAGCAGTACCGGGACAGGCACAGATACGCAGTATTTT. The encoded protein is CASSTGTGTDTQYF.

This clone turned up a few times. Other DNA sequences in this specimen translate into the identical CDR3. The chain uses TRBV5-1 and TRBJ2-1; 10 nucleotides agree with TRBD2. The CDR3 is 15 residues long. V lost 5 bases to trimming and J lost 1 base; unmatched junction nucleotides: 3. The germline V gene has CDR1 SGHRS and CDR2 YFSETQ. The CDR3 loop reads CASRLTSGSYNEQFF. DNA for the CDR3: TGCGCCAGCAGGCTGACTAGCGGGTCCTACAATGAGCAGTTCTTC.

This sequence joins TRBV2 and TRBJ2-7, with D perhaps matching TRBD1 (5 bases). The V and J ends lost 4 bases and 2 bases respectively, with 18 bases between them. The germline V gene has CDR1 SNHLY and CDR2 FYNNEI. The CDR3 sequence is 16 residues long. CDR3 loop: CASSGASRQGTYEQYF. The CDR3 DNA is TGTGCCAGCAGTGGAGCCTCGCGGCAGGGCACCTACGAGCAGTACTTC.

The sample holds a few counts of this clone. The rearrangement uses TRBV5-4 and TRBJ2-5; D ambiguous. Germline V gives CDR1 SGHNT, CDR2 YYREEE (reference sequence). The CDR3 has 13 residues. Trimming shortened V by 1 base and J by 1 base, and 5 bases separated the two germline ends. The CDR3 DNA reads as TGTGCCAGCAGCTTGATAGCCCAAGAGACCCAGTACTTC. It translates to CASSLIAQETQYF.

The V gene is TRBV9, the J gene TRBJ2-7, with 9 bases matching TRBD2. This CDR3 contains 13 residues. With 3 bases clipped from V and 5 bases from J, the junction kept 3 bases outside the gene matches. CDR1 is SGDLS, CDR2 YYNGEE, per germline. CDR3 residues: CASSDSGSDEQYF. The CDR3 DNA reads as TGTGCCAGCAGCGATAGCGGGAGCGACGAGCAGTACTTC.

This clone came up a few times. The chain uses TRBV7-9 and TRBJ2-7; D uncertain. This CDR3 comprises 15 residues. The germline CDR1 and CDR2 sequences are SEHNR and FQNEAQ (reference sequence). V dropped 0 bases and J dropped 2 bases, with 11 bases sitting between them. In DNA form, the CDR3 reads TGTGCCAGCAGCTTAGCGCCCGTGGCCGCCTACGAGCAGTACTTC. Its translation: CASSLAPVAAYEQYF.

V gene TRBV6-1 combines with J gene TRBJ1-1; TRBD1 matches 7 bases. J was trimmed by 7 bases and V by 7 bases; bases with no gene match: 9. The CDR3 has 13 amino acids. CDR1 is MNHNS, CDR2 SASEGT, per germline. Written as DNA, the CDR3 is TGTGCCAGCATCCACGGGCAGGGGGTTGAAGCTTTCTTT. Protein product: CASIHGQGVEAFF.